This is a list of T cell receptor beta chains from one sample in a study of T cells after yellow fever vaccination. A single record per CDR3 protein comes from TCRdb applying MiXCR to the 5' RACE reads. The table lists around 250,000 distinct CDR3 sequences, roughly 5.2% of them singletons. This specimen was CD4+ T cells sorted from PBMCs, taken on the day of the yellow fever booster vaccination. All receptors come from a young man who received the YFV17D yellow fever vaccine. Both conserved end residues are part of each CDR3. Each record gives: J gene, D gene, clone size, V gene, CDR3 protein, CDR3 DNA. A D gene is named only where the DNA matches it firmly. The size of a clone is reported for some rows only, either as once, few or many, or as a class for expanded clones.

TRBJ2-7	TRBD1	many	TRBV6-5	CASSYVRDRDYEQYF	TGTGCCAGCAGTTACGTGCGGGACAGGGACTACGAGCAGTACTTC
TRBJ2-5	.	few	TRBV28	CASPHSHQETQYF	TGTGCCAGCCCCCACAGCCACCAGGAGACCCAGTACTTC
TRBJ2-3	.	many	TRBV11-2	CASSLEASGTDTQYF	TGTGCCAGCAGCTTAGAGGCTAGCGGCACAGATACGCAGTATTTT
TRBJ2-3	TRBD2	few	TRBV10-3	CAISATSGVTDTQYF	TGTGCCATCAGTGCGACTAGCGGGGTAACAGATACGCAGTATTTT
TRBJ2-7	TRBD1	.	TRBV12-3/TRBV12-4	CASKIRQGANEQYF	TGTGCCAGCAAGATCCGACAGGGGGCTAACGAGCAGTACTTC
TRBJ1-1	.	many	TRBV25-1	CASSDRPTPTSGHGTEAFF	TGTGCCAGCAGTGACCGACCCACCCCAACCTCGGGACATGGCACTGAAGCTTTCTTT
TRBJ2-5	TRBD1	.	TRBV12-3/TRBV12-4	CASSPKGAQETQYF	TGTGCCAGCAGCCCGAAGGGGGCCCAAGAGACCCAGTACTTC
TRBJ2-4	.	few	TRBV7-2	CASSLTGIAIQYF	TGTGCCAGCAGCTTAACAGGGATTGCCATTCAGTACTTC
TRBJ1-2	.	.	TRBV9	CASSVDPLVRYGYTF	TGTGCCAGCAGCGTAGACCCTCTCGTCCGGTATGGCTACACCTTC
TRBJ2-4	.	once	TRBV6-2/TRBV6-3	CATAVRGEGGKNIQYF	TGTGCCACCGCGGTCAGGGGAGAGGGTGGCAAAAACATTCAGTACTTC
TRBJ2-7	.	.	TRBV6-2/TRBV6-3	CASSYPGTAGEQYF	TGTGCCAGCAGTTACCCGGGAACAGCCGGCGAGCAGTACTTC
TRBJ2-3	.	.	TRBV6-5	CASSQGRWRADTQYF	TGTGCCAGCAGCCAGGGACGGTGGAGGGCAGATACGCAGTATTTT
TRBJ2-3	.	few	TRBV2	CAARAFPSTDTQYF	TGTGCCGCCCGGGCTTTCCCTTCCACAGATACGCAGTATTTT
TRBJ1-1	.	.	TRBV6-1	CASTEYSEAFF	TGTGCCAGCACCGAGTACTCTGAAGCTTTCTTT
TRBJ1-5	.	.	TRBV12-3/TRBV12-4	CASSFGGYGNQPQHF	TGTGCCAGCAGTTTTGGAGGTTACGGTAATCAGCCCCAGCATTTT
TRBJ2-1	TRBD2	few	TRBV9	CASSVDSSGVYEQFF	TGTGCCAGCAGCGTAGACTCTAGCGGGGTGTATGAGCAGTTCTTC
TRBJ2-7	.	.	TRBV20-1	CSASASYEQYF	TGCAGTGCTTCCGCCTCCTACGAGCAGTACTTC
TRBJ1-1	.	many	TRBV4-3	CASRKAINTEAFF	TGCGCCAGCCGGAAAGCGATTAACACTGAAGCTTTCTTT
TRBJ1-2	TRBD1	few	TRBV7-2	CASRTRTGGGGYTF	TGTGCCAGCAGGACCCGGACAGGGGGAGGTGGCTACACCTTC
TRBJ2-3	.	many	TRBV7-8	CASSSRQRTDTQYF	TGTGCCAGCAGCTCCCGACAGAGGACAGATACGCAGTATTTT
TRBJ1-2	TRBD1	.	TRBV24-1	CATSDPGQGIGGYTF	TGTGCCACCAGTGACCCGGGACAGGGAATAGGTGGCTACACCTTC
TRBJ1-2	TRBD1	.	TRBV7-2	CASSPQTGSRYGYTF	TGTGCCAGCAGCCCGCAGACAGGGAGTAGGTATGGCTACACCTTC
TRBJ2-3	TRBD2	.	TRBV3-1	CASSQPFIAGETDTQYF	TGTGCCAGCAGCCAACCTTTTATAGCGGGGGAGACAGATACGCAGTATTTT
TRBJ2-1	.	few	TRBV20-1	CSAILPGFSYNEQFF	TGCAGTGCTATCCTTCCCGGGTTCTCCTACAATGAGCAGTTCTTC
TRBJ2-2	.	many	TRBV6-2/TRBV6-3	CASRSDTGELFF	TGTGCCAGCAGAAGCGACACCGGGGAGCTGTTTTTT
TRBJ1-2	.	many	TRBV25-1	CASSEPGQGGYTF	TGTGCCAGCAGTGAGCCAGGGCAGGGCGGCTACACCTTC
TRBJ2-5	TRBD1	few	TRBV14	CASNPAGGVRKTQYF	TGTGCCAGCAATCCCGCAGGGGGCGTGCGGAAGACCCAGTACTTC
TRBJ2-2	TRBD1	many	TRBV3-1	CASSLGQAYTGELFF	TGTGCCAGCAGTCTTGGACAGGCATACACCGGGGAGCTGTTTTTT
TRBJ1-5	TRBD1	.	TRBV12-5	CASGLVTRDSHNQPQHF	TGTGCTAGTGGTTTGGTGACCCGGGACAGTCACAATCAGCCCCAGCATTTT
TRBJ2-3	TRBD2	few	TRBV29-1	CTTKGLAGSDTQYF	TGCACCACTAAGGGACTAGCGGGGTCGGATACGCAGTATTTT
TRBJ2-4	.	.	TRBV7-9	CASQGDWAKNIQYF	TGTGCCAGCCAAGGGGACTGGGCCAAAAACATTCAGTACTTC
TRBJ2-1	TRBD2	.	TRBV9	CASSVATGGWNEQFF	TGTGCCAGCAGCGTAGCGACGGGGGGGTGGAATGAGCAGTTCTTC
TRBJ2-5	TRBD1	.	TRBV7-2	CASSFDREETQYF	TGTGCCAGCAGCTTTGACAGGGAAGAGACCCAGTACTTC
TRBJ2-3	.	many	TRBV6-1	CASRYWTETDTQYF	TGTGCCAGCAGATACTGGACCGAGACAGATACGCAGTATTTT
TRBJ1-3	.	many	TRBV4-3	CASSPAMDPGNTIYF	TGCGCCAGCAGCCCCGCGATGGACCCTGGAAACACCATATATTTT
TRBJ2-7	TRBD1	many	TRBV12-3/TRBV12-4	CASSLRDRAYEQYF	TGTGCCAGCAGTTTAAGGGACAGGGCCTACGAGCAGTACTTC
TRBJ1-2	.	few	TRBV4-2	CASSQELGRGYTF	TGTGCCAGCAGCCAAGAACTAGGCCGTGGCTACACCTTC
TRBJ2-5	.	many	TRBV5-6	CASSSGPFQETQYF	TGTGCCAGCAGCTCCGGACCCTTCCAAGAGACCCAGTACTTC
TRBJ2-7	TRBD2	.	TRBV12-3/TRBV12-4	CASSGVITSVPDEQYF	TGTGCCAGCAGTGGAGTGATAACTAGCGTCCCGGACGAGCAGTACTTC
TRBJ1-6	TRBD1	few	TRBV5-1	CASSDRTGGVSPLHF	TGCGCCAGCAGCGACCGAACAGGGGGCGTTTCACCCCTCCACTTT
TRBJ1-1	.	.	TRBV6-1	CASSQMTAGTEAFF	TGTGCCAGCAGCCAAATGACAGCCGGCACTGAAGCTTTCTTT
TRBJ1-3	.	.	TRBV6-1	CASRAGEKGNTIYF	TGTGCCAGCAGAGCAGGGGAAAAGGGAAACACCATATATTTT
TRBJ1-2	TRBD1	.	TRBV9	CASSVVGQGYGYTF	TGTGCCAGCAGCGTAGTGGGACAGGGATATGGCTACACCTTC
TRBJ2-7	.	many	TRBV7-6	CASSSPSYEQYF	TGTGCCAGCAGTAGCCCCTCCTACGAGCAGTACTTC
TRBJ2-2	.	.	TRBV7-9	CASRQWGLAGELFF	TGTGCCAGCAGACAGTGGGGGCTCGCCGGGGAGCTGTTTTTT
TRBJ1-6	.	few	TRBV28	CASRLRTAYSPLHF	TGTGCCAGCAGGCTAAGGACTGCCTATTCACCCCTCCACTTT
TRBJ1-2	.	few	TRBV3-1	CASSHIDTLYYGYTF	TGTGCCAGCAGCCATATCGACACCTTATACTATGGCTACACCTTC
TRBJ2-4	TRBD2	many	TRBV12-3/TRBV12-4	CASSSSGDKGNIQYF	TGTGCCAGCAGCTCTAGCGGGGATAAGGGAAACATTCAGTACTTC
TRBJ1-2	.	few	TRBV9	CASSAQGREWGYTF	TGTGCCAGCAGCGCCCAGGGGAGAGAGTGGGGCTACACCTTC
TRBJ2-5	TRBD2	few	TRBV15	CATNKGLAGQETQYF	TGTGCCACCAACAAGGGACTAGCGGGGCAAGAGACCCAGTACTTC
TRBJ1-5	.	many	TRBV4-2	CASSQDVSEFNQPQHF	TGTGCCAGCAGCCAAGATGTGTCCGAATTCAATCAGCCCCAGCATTTT
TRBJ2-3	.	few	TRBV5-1	CASSLEARPSTDTQYF	TGCGCCAGCAGCTTGGAAGCCAGACCGAGCACAGATACGCAGTATTTT
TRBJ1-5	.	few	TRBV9	CASSVGLAQPQHF	TGTGCCAGCAGCGTAGGGTTGGCTCAGCCCCAGCATTTT
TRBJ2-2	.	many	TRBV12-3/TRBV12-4	CASSHRGPNTGELFF	TGTGCCAGCAGCCACCGGGGGCCAAACACCGGGGAGCTGTTTTTT
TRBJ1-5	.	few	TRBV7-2	CASSLGGGAGNQPQHF	TGTGCCAGCAGCTTAGGAGGTGGCGCGGGAAATCAGCCCCAGCATTTT